This section outlines one TCR beta chain sequence together with its context. Its antigen is currently not known. Base qualities are not provided; no much larger clone lies one nucleotide away. Synthesis of TCR cDNA relied on 5'RACE template switching, a step that introduced a universal primer site along with unique molecular identifiers. cDNA synthesis was primed from both the TCR alpha and TCR beta constant segments. Libraries were amplified in two PCR steps, with sample barcodes and sequencing adapters added in the second step. Sequencing of libraries was performed on Illumina HiSeq 2500 (2x100 bp) or NovaSeq (2x150 bp). The original pipeline was this. Reads were demultiplexed and collapsed into UMI consensus sequences with MIGEC, and V(D)J alignment was performed with MiXCR. Using edgeR on replicate PBMC samples, clonotypes were called vaccine-responding if FDR was below 0.01 and the log2 fold change was above 5 up to day 15. Each bulk clonotype was labeled CD4 or CD8 based on which sequenced repertoire, CD4 or CD8, contained the clonotype at higher abundance. TCRdb itself trimmed the public reads at Q25 with fastp, ran MiXCR and retained productive beta chains. A single entry per CDR3 protein holds the most common genes and DNA from its merged rows. The authors' filters were not applied to this entry. This sample comprises fewer than 650,000 distinct CDR3 sequences, just over 20% of them detected only once. The top ten clonotypes cover about 17% of the sample.

The entry originates in a study of T cells after yellow fever vaccination (dated by TCRdb to between 2018 and 2021). At the level of the whole study: The SMART-Seq v4 Ultra Low Input RNA kit was used to prepare libraries from fractions with low cell numbers. Bulk TCR alpha and beta repertoires were sequenced longitudinally to track T-cell clones before and after primary and booster YFV17D yellow fever vaccination. Two healthy male donors made up the cohort, one aged 18 to 29 years and the other aged 30 to 39 years. Bulk PBMC replicates and cell subsets were isolated from blood drawn at multiple timepoints before and after both primary and secondary immunization.

CDR1 DFQATT and CDR2 SNEGSKA are derived from the germline V gene (reference sequence). CDR3 length: 14 amino acids, cysteine to phenylalanine. Only CDR3 DNA is held: 42 bases, read in frame from base 1. Cut back by 3 bases and 10 bases, the V and J ends lie 16 bases apart. The sample's treatment or condition label is to be understood as: live attenuated yellow fever vaccine strain. Two biological replicates of bulk PBMCs were collected at each blood-draw timepoint. PBMCs were isolated from peripheral blood using a standard Ficoll-Paque protocol. TriZol was used to extract RNA from bulk PBMCs, from CD4 and CD8 fractions, and from dextramer-positive and dextramer-negative fractions. The paper as a whole reports these results and caveats: A small share of clonotypes was detected in both CD4 and CD8 compartments, with the overlap likely arising from convergent recombination. Because abundant contaminating clonotypes from the bulk population could be contained in FACS-sorted repertoires, computational filtering was required. The secondary T-cell response was found to be weaker but faster than the primary response, with a peak reached on day 5 rather than on day 15. Most clones expanded after primary vaccination (about 96% of CD4 and around 89% of CD8) were re-detected after the booster, suggesting that broad memory maintenance occurred. Because the study included only two donors, the extent to which the findings can be generalized is limited.

The V gene is TRBV20-1 and the J gene is TRBJ1-6; the best D guess is TRBD1, with 5 bases matching. Sample: PBMCs, taken less than 25 days after the first yellow fever vaccination. This clonotype was obtained from a man aged 18 to 35 who received the YFV17D yellow fever vaccine. The CDR3 loop reads CSASLRGTGSPLHF. The sequence in DNA is TGCAGTGCTAGCCTCCGGGGGACGGGCTCACCCCTCCACTTT.